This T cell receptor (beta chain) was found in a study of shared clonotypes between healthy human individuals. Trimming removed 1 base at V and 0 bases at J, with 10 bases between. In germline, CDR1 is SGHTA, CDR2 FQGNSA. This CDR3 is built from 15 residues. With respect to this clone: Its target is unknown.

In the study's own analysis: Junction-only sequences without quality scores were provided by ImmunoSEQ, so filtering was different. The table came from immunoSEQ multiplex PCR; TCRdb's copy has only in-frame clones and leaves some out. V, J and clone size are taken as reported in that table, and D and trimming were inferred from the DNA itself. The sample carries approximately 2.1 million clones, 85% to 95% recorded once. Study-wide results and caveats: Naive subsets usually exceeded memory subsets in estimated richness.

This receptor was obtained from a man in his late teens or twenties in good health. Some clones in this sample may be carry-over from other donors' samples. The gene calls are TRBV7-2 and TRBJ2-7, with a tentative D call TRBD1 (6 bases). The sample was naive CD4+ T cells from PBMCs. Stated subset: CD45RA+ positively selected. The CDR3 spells CASSLDRVSSYEQYF. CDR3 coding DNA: TGTGCCAGCAGCTTAGACAGGGTAAGCTCCTACGAGCAGTACTTC. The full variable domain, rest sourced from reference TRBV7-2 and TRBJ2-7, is GAGVSQSPSNKVTEKGKDVELRCDPISGHTALYWYRQSLGQGLEFLIYFQGNSAPDKSGLPSDRFSAERTGGSVSTLTIQRTQQEDSAVYLCASSLDRVSSYEQYFGPGTRLTVT.